This T cell receptor beta chain was found in a study of PD-1 blockade in mismatch repair-deficient tumors (dated 2017 in TCRdb). Concerning the study at large: The trial enrolled 65 to 100 consecutive patients with 12 to 13 mismatch repair-deficient cancer types between September 2013 and 2016, all previously treated and progressing. Tumor-associated T cell clones in the peripheral blood of patients responding to PD-1 blockade were tracked using deep sequencing of TCR CDR3 regions.

What the authors observed across the whole study: Clones residing in the tumor, which were often undetectable in blood before treatment, expanded quickly after pembrolizumab and then contracted, generally before radiologic responses.

CDR1 SGHRS and CDR2 YFSETQ are derived from the germline V gene. Taken from cysteine to phenylalanine, the CDR3 has 14 residues. The CDR3 DNA has 42 bases and is translated from base 1. Germline trimming: 6 bases from V, 1 base from J; junction bases outside gene matches: 5. Of note for this clone: Its antigen is still unknown. No much larger clone exists at a distance of one base, and base qualities are not known.

For every enrolled patient, mismatch repair deficiency was confirmed by either polymerase chain reaction or immunohistochemistry. TCR sequencing was performed for a few patients who responded to pembrolizumab therapy. In the phase II trial, pembrolizumab PD-1 blockade was tested prospectively in advanced mismatch repair-deficient cancers, no matter which tissue of origin the cancers came from. Peripheral blood T cell samples were serially collected before and at multiple times after PD-1 blockade was started. Blood sampling time points were reported as weeks after the first dose of pembrolizumab. Library method: the immunoSEQ multiplex PCR assay. Here the immuneACCESS table is served through TCRdb, limited to in-frame sequences with V and J called. Missing clones are a known gap in these copies; in checked studies unresolved V genes cover under half, and the rest lacks a known reason. The sample table shows about 34,000 clones, and 80% are seen once. 3% to 4% of the sample is held by the ten biggest clonotypes.

The source material was PBMCs, sampled roughly 6 weeks after starting pembrolizumab. The receptor's source is an adult with mismatch repair-deficient cancer. This sequence uses TRBV5-1 and TRBJ1-2; TRBD1 aligns with 8 central bases. The CDR3 region has the sequence CASTGGSGNYGYTF. The DNA is TGCGCCAGCACAGGGGGCTCGGGTAACTATGGCTACACCTTC.